This TCR beta chain emerged from a study of blood T cells in healthy people across ages. The study, taken as a whole, reports: Per-million-T-cell TCR beta diversity fell roughly linearly with age.

Peripheral blood samples of roughly 9.8 milliliters were drawn from each donor. Per sample, at least 6 micrograms of total RNA were extracted. Through a sample-barcoded 5' primer and a J-beta primer mix, a second PCR was run for about 6 to 12 cycles. Every cDNA molecule carried a tag from a template-switch adaptor bearing 12 random nucleotides. Using its own MiXCR run on the 5' RACE reads, TCRdb lists one record per CDR3 protein. The sample shows under 1,000,000 distinct CDR3 sequences, around 34% of them seen only once. Trimming cost V 3 bases and J 0 bases; bases outside gene matches: 3. This CDR3 contains 15 residues. Germline V gene data show CDR1 as SGHTA and CDR2 as FQGNSA. With respect to this clonotype: Its matching antigen is unknown.

The sequence was obtained from a man aged 18-30 years in good health. Sequences were obtained from blood. The chain is built from TRBV7-2 and TRBJ2-5; 8 bases line up with TRBD2. CDR3 sequence: CASSFQRGYQETQYF. In DNA, the CDR3 is TGTGCCAGCAGCTTCCAGCGGGGGTACCAAGAGACCCAGTACTTC. The full variable domain, rest sourced from reference TRBV7-2 and TRBJ2-5, is GAGVSQSPSNKVTEKGKDVELRCDPISGHTALYWYRQSLGQGLEFLIYFQGNSAPDKSGLPSDRFSAERTGGSVSTLTIQRTQQEDSAVYLCASSFQRGYQETQYFGPGTRLLVL.